The entry that follows covers one TCR beta chain sequence. This clonotype was seen a few times. It lacks a known antigen. No much larger clonotype is one base removed from it; base qualities were not supplied. The sequencer listed for this sample is Illumina HiSeq 1500. TCRdb trimmed public reads at Q25 via fastp, called clones via MiXCR and kept in-frame beta chains. Rows with a matching CDR3 protein are joined into one entry that keeps the most common DNA and genes. Present in this sample are 700,000 to 900,000 distinct CDR3 sequences, approximately 32% of which were seen just once. Clones ranked in the top ten supply 10% to 15% of the sample. Taken from the germline V gene, the CDR1 and CDR2 loops are MNHEY and SVGEGT. The CDR3, cysteine through phenylalanine, is 14 amino acids long. Only the CDR3 portion is preserved as DNA: 42 bases, with reading frame beginning at the first base. Here V drops 0 bases and J drops 5 bases, and the junction holds 2 bases not matched to any gene.

This record comes from a study of T cell repertoires in cytomegalovirus infection (dated by TCRdb to the late 2010s). Context from the whole study: Peptide stimulations targeted recently identified HLA-C-restricted CMV epitopes, whose presentation resists viral immunomodulation, together with well-studied HLA-B-restricted epitopes. The HLA type of each donor mattered for the analysis, because public TCR beta signatures pointed to carriage of CMV infection along with the matching HLA type. Broader findings and caveats from the paper: The ex vivo response was dominated by HLA-C-restricted CMV-specific TCR beta clonotypes, which also provided the single most frequent clonotype in two of eight donors. In both this cohort and an independent approximately 350-donor cohort, the cumulative frequency of public TCR beta family members distinguished carriers of CMV infection plus the relevant HLA type.

Taken with the paper, the label for treatment or condition translates to: in vitro stimulation with specific CMV peptide epitopes to enrich CMV-specific T cells. The chain links TRBV6-2 or TRBV6-3 with TRBJ1-2; 8 bases in the middle match TRBD1. The receptor comes from a human donor in good health (CMV status not recorded). Some clones in this sample may be carry-over from other donors' samples. This material consisted of cultured CD8+ T cells from PBMCs, taken from culture after CMV antigen stimulation. The CDR3 reads as follows: CASSYSGQAYGYTF. The nucleotide sequence reads as follows: TGTGCCAGCAGTTACTCGGGACAGGCTTATGGCTACACCTTC.